One sample yielded the 24 T cell receptor beta chains listed below, sequenced in a study of graft-versus-host responses after intestinal transplantation. The antigens for these receptors are not known. Measured with immunoSEQ multiplex PCR; TCRdb has only the in-frame clones, and not every one. The sample records tens of thousands of clones, less than 95% being singletons. Sequenced here: unstimulated CD8+ T cells sorted from spleen or lymph node cells, sampled before intestinal transplant. The source is a human donor who received an intestinal transplant.

V and J are TRBV9 and TRBJ2-2, with 8 positions matching TRBD2. After removal of 1 base from V and 7 bases from J, the junction contained 6 bases not matched to a gene. The CDR3 has 15 amino acids. CDR1 SGDLS and CDR2 YYNGEE come from the germline V gene. This CDR3 reads CASSVKAGVIGELFF. CDR3 DNA: TGTGCCAGCAGCGTAAAAGCGGGGGTTATCGGGGAGCTGTTTTTT.

J is TRBJ2-7 and V is TRBV9; D gene unclear. V lost 1 base and J 5 bases, leaving 13 bases between the germline ends. CDR1 is SGDLS and CDR2 is YYNGEE in the germline V gene. The CDR3 is made up of 14 amino acids. In nucleotides, the CDR3 is TGTGCCAGCAGCGTAACGTCAGGTCCCCACGAGCAGTACTTC. Protein product: CASSVTSGPHEQYF.

This sequence joins TRBV14 and TRBJ2-5; 7 positions agree with TRBD2. After removal of 1 base from V and 5 bases from J, the junction contained 7 bases not matched to a gene. Germline V CDR1 and CDR2: SGHDN, FVKESK. The CDR3 covers 15 residues. CDR3 sequence reads: CASSQAPGGWETQYF. CDR3 nucleotide sequence: TGTGCCAGCAGCCAAGCCCCGGGGGGTTGGGAGACCCAGTACTTC.

This clone was observed once. V usage is TRBV7-8 and J usage is TRBJ1-1; tentative D call: TRBD1 (5 bases). The V gene's germline CDR1 is SGHVS and CDR2 FQNEAQ. This CDR3 region has 15 residues. The V end lost 2 bases, the J end lost 4 bases, and 14 bases lay between the germline ends. The CDR3 loop is CASSLSPQAGTEAFF. Written as DNA, the CDR3 is TGTGCCAGCAGCTTATCCCCACAGGCAGGCACTGAAGCTTTCTTT.

The CDR3 bases are TGTGCCAGCAGTAGCGGCCCGTCCTACAATGAGCAGTTCTTC. This sequence encodes CASSSGPSYNEQFF. The chain has TRBV2 and TRBJ2-1; perhaps TRBD2 as D (5 bases). The CDR3 runs to 14 residues. Germline lookup yields CDR1 SNHLY and CDR2 FYNNEI. Deletions cut 5 bases from V and 1 base from J, with 9 bases between.

CDR3 nucleotide sequence: TGTGCCAGCAGCACAGTACAGGGGGATCAAGAGACCCAGTACTTC. Translated, it gives CASSTVQGDQETQYF. The J gene is TRBJ2-5, the V gene TRBV6-5, with 8 nucleotides matching TRBD1. The trim removed 6 bases at V and 2 bases at J, leaving 8 bases unmatched. Germline V gives CDR1 MNHEY, CDR2 SVGAGI. The CDR3 loop spans 15 amino acids.

The table lists this clone with a count of one. The chain recombines TRBV10-3 with TRBJ2-5; 7 bases match TRBD2. The germline V gene encodes CDR1 ENHRY and CDR2 SYGVKD. V lost 8 bases to trimming and J lost 4 bases; unmatched junction nucleotides: 7. The CDR3 has 13 amino acids. In nucleotides, the CDR3 is TGTGCCATCGGGGCGGGGGATCGAGAGACCCAGTACTTC. Translation gives CAIGAGDRETQYF.

The V and J genes are TRBV6-6 and TRBJ2-1, with 12 bases aligning to TRBD2. In germline, CDR1 is MNHNY, CDR2 SVGAGI (reference sequence). V gave up 10 bases and J gave up 6 bases; unmatched junction bases: 7. The CDR3 extends over 14 amino acids. The CDR3 region has the DNA TGTGCCACCCAACCGGGACTAGCGGGCAATGAGCAGTTCTTC. Residues: CATQPGLAGNEQFF.

This sequence joins TRBV7-9 and TRBJ1-2; 12 bases map to TRBD1. Trimming removed 4 bases from V and 8 bases from J; junction bases left unmatched: 8. Per the germline V gene, CDR1 is SEHNR and CDR2 is FQNEAQ (reference sequence). The CDR3 runs 15 residues. The CDR3 nucleotides read TGTGCCAGCAGCTCACGGGACAGGGGGCTAATGGGCTACACCTTC. Protein: CASSSRDRGLMGYTF.

The J gene is TRBJ2-7, the V gene TRBV21-1; no DNA check was done on the table's D call, TRBD1. TRBV21-1 is assigned pseudogene status. The CDR3 has 16 residues. This CDR3 reads CASSKSDSQPAYEQYF. CDR3 nucleotides: TGTGCCAGCAGCAAATCGGACAGTCAGCCCGCCTACGAGCAGTACTTC.

The CDR3 spells CASSQGGLGTEAFF. CDR3 in DNA: TGTGCCAGCAGCCAGGGGGGATTAGGGACTGAAGCTTTCTTT. This chain connects TRBV7-6 to TRBJ1-1, with 7 bases aligning to TRBD1. The length of the CDR3 is 14 residues. Germline V gene data show CDR1 as SGHVS and CDR2 as FNYEAQ. V shed 5 bases and J 5 bases; nucleotides not matched to a gene: 8. Full variable domain (missing parts from reference TRBV7-6 and TRBJ1-1): GAGVSQSPRYKVTKRGQDVALRCDPISGHVSLYWYRQALGQGPEFLTYFNYEAQQDKSGLPNDRFSAERPEGSISTLTIQRTEQRDSAMYRCASSQGGLGTEAFFGQGTRLTVV.

This clone was observed a single time. The chain recombines TRBV5-6 with TRBJ2-5, with D possibly matching TRBD1 (6 bases). The germline V and J ends were trimmed by 4 bases and 2 bases, with 9 bases remaining between them. The V gene's germline CDR1 is SGHDT and CDR2 YYEEEE. The CDR3 extends over 13 amino acids. CDR3 in amino acids: CASSRDTQETQYF. CDR3 DNA: TGTGCCAGCAGCCGGGACACACAAGAGACCCAGTACTTC.

V is TRBV25-1 and J is TRBJ1-2; a weak D match, TRBD1 (5 bases). The germline V gene has CDR1 MGHDK and CDR2 SYGVNS. Trimming took 4 bases from V and 8 from J, leaving 20 bases between them. The CDR3 runs 15 residues. The CDR3 spells CASSVRDGPGGGYTF. In DNA form, the CDR3 reads TGTGCCAGCAGTGTCCGGGACGGGCCTGGAGGGGGCTACACCTTC.

V is TRBV18 and J is TRBJ2-1, with TRBD2 matching 8 bases. V shed 3 bases and J 1 base; nucleotides not matched to a gene: 2. CDR1 is KGHSH and CDR2 is LQKENI in the germline V gene. The CDR3 has 15 residues. The CDR3 DNA sequence: TGTGCCAGCTCACCCGGGGGGGGTTCCTACAATGAGCAGTTCTTC. Its protein product is CASSPGGGSYNEQFF.

V and J are TRBV19 and TRBJ1-5; D unresolved. Germline values: CDR1 LNHDA, CDR2 SQIVND (reference sequence). V was clipped by 1 base and J by 0 bases, with 10 bases between them. This CDR3 spans 16 amino acids. The CDR3 loop reads CASSIGHPYSNQPQHF. CDR3 sequence (DNA): TGTGCCAGTAGTATAGGACATCCTTATAGCAATCAGCCCCAGCATTTT.

V and J are TRBV14 and TRBJ2-5; 7 positions match TRBD1. The junction had 5 bases not matched to a gene; V was cut back by 2 bases and J by 5 bases. The CDR3 sequence is 14 residues long. Germline V gene data show CDR1 as SGHDN and CDR2 as FVKESK. For the CDR3, the DNA is TGTGCCAGCAGCCAACAGACAGGGTGGGAGACCCAGTACTTC. Protein sequence: CASSQQTGWETQYF.

The chain uses TRBV13 and TRBJ1-5, with D possibly matching TRBD1 (5 bases). Germline V gene lookup returns CDR1 PRHDT and CDR2 FYEKMQ (reference sequence). CDR3 length: 14 amino acids. The V end lost 3 bases, the J end lost 4 bases, and 10 bases lay between the germline ends. The CDR3 nucleotides read TGTGCCAGCAGCTTCGGACGGGGGAATCAGCCCCAGCATTTT. The encoded protein is CASSFGRGNQPQHF.

The chain is built from TRBV29-1 and TRBJ2-5, with 8 bases aligning to TRBD2. The J segment lost 5 bases and the V segment lost 6 bases, leaving 8 bases of the junction unmatched. Germline-derived CDR1 and CDR2 are SQVTM and ANQGSEA. There are 13 residues in the CDR3. The CDR3: CSVDGGAEETQYF. The CDR3 coding sequence is TGCAGCGTGGACGGGGGGGCAGAGGAGACCCAGTACTTC.

The chain links TRBV10-3 to TRBJ2-7; 7 bases align to TRBD1. The trim removed 8 bases at V and 3 bases at J, leaving 1 base unmatched. CDR3 length: 11 residues. Germline CDR1 reads ENHRY; CDR2 reads SYGVKD. CDR3 DNA sequence: TGTGCCATCGCAGGGGGCTACGAGCAGTACTTC. This encodes CAIAGGYEQYF.

The CDR3 protein is CASSLEVGAGAYEQYF. DNA for the CDR3: TGTGCCAGCAGCTTGGAGGTGGGAGCGGGGGCCTACGAGCAGTACTTC. This rearrangement joins TRBV11-2 to TRBJ2-7; 8 bases fit TRBD2. The CDR3 runs 16 residues. V lost 3 bases to trimming and J lost 2 bases; unmatched junction nucleotides: 9. Germline V gene sequence: CDR1 SGHAT, CDR2 FQNNGV.

The chain is built from TRBV21-1 and TRBJ1-1. TRBV21-1 is marked as a pseudogene. The CDR3 has 14 residues. The chain's CDR3 is CASSKEHRNTEAFF. The CDR3 coding sequence is TGTGCCAGCAGCAAAGAGCACCGGAACACTGAAGCTTTCTTT.

The chain joins TRBV9 to TRBJ2-7; 8 nucleotides match TRBD2. CDR1 is SGDLS, CDR2 YYNGEE, per germline. This CDR3 region has 14 residues. The ends lost 3 bases at V and 2 bases at J; junction bases unmatched: 4. CDR3: CASSAGGAAYEQYF. CDR3 coding DNA: TGTGCCAGCAGCGCCGGGGGGGCGGCCTACGAGCAGTACTTC.

This clone was detected once. Its ends do not fully match the called genes, so a read error is possible. This chain joins TRBV19 and TRBJ1-1, with D possibly matching TRBD1 (5 bases). This CDR3 comprises 11 residues. Germline V CDR1 and CDR2: LNHDA, SQIVND (reference sequence). CDR3 sequence reads: CASSYLRGGTF. CDR3 coding DNA: TGTGCCAGTAGTTATCTCCGGGGGGGAACTTTT.

Here the CDR3 reads CAIGDSILDGYTF. The CDR3 nucleotides read TGTGCCATCGGGGACAGCATTCTAGATGGCTACACCTTC. The chain couples TRBV10-3 to TRBJ1-2; 7 bases line up with TRBD1. V lost 8 bases to trimming and J lost 6 bases; unmatched junction nucleotides: 9. The CDR3 is 13 amino acids. Germline V gives CDR1 ENHRY, CDR2 SYGVKD.